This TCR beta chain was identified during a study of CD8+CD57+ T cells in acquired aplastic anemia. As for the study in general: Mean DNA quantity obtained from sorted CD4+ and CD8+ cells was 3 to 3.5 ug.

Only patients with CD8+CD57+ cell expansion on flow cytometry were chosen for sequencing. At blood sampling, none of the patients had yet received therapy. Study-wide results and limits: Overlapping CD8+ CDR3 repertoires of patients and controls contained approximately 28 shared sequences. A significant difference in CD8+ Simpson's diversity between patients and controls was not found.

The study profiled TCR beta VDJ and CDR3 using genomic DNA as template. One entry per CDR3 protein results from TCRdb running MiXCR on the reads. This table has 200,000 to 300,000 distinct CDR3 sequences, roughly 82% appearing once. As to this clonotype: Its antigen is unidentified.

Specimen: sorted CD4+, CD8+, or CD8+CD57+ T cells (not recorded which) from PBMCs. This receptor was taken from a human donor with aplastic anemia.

As DNA, the CDR3 is TGTGCCAGCAGCTTGGCAGGGGGCGGGGGGGGCGAGCAGCTCCACTTT. The encoded protein is CASSLAGGGGGEQLHF. This chain links TRBV7-9 with TRBJ1-6; 8 positions match TRBD1. Germline trimming cut 3 bases from V and 16 bases from J; bases unmatched to any gene: 17. This CDR3 is built from 16 residues. Germline V gives CDR1 SEHNR, CDR2 FQNEAQ (reference sequence).